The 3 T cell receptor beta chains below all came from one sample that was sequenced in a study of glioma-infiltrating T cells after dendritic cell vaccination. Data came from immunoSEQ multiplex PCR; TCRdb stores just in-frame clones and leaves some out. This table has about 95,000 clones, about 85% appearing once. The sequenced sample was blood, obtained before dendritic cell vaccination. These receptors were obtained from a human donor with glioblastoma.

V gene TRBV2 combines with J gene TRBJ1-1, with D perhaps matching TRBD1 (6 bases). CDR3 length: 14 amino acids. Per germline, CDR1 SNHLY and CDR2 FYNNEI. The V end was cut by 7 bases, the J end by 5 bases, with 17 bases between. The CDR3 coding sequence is TGTGCCAGCAAGGTAGGACAGAAGGGAACTGAAGCTTTCTTT. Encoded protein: CASKVGQKGTEAFF. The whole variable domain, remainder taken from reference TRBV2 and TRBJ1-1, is EPEVTQTPSHQVTQMGQEVILRCVPISNHLYFYWYRQILGQKVEFLVSFYNNEISEKSEIFDDQFSVERPDGSNFTLKIRSTKLEDSAMYFCASKVGQKGTEAFFGQGTRLTVV.

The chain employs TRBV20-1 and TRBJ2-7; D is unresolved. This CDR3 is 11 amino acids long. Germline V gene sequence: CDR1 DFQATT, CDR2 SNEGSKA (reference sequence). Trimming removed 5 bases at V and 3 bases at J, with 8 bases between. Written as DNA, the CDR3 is TGCAGTGCTCCGAGGAGCTACGAGCAGTACTTC. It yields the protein CSAPRSYEQYF.

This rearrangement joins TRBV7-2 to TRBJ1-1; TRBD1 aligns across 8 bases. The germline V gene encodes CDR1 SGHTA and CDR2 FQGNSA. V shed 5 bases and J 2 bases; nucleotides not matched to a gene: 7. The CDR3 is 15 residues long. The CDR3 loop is CASSPGGRFNTEAFF. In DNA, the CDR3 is TGTGCCAGCAGCCCAGGGGGCAGGTTTAACACTGAAGCTTTCTTT. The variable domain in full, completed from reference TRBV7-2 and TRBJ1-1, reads GAGVSQSPSNKVTEKGKDVELRCDPISGHTALYWYRQSLGQGLEFLIYFQGNSAPDKSGLPSDRFSAERTGGSVSTLTIQRTQQEDSAVYLCASSPGGRFNTEAFFGQGTRLTVV.